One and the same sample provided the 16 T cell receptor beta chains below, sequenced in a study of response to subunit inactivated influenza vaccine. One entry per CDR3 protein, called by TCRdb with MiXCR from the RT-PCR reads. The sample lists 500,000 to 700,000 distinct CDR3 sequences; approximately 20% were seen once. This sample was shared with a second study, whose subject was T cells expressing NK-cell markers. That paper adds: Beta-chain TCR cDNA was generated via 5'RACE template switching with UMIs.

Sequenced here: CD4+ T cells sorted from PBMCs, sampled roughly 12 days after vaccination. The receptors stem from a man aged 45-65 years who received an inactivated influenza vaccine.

The CDR3 here is CASRGRDTEQFF. The CDR3 DNA sequence: TGTGCCAGCAGGGGTAGGGATACTGAGCAGTTCTTC. The chain carries TRBV6-5 and TRBJ2-1, with D hard to call. Per the germline V gene, CDR1 is MNHEY and CDR2 is SVGAGI. This CDR3 is 12 amino acids long. The V gene lost 6 bases and the J gene lost 9 bases, with 12 bases spanning the gap.

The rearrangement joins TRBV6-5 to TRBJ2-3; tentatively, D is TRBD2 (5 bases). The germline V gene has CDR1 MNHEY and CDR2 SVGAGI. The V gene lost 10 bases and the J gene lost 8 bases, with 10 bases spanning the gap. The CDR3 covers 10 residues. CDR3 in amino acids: CATGAGTQYF. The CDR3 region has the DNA TGTGCCACAGGCGCGGGTACGCAGTATTTT.

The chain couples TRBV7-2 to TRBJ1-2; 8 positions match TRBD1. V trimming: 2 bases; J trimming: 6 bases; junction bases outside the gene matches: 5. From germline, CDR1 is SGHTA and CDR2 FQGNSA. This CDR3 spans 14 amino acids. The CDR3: CASSLLAGGHGYTF. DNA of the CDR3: TGTGCCAGCAGCTTACTGGCAGGGGGCCATGGCTACACCTTC.

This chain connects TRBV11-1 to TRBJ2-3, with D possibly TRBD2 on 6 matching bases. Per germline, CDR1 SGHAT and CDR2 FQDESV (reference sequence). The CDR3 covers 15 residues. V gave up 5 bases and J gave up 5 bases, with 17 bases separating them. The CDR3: CASSTGTLGRDTQYF. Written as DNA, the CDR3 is TGTGCCAGCAGCACCGGGACCCTCGGGAGAGATACGCAGTATTTT.

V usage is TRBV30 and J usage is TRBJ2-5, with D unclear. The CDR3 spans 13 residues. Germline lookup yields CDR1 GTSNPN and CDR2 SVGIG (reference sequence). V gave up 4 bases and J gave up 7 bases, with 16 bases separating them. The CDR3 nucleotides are TGTGCCTGGACCAGCGACCCAGCCGGGACCCAGTACTTC. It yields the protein CAWTSDPAGTQYF.

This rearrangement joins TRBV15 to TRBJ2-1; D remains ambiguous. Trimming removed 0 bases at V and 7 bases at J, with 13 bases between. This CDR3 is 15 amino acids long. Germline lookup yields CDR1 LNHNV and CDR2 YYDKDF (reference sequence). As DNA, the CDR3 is TGTGCCACCAGCAGAGATTCTTCCGGCCTGAATGAGCAGTTCTTC. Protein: CATSRDSSGLNEQFF. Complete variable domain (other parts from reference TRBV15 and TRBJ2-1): DAMVIQNPRYQVTQFGKPVTLSCSQTLNHNVMYWYQQKSSQAPKLLFHYYDKDFNNEADTPDNFQSRRPNTSFCFLDIRSPGLGDTAMYLCATSRDSSGLNEQFFGPGTRLTVL.

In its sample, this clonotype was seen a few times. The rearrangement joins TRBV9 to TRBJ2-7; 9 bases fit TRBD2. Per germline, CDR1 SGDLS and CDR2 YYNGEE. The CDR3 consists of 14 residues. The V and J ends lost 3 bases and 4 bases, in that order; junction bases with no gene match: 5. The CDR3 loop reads CASSASGRSYEQYF. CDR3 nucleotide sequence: TGTGCCAGCAGCGCCAGCGGGAGGAGTTACGAGCAGTACTTC.

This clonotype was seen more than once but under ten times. In DNA, the CDR3 is TGCAGCGTTGCAGCGGGTGGGGGCTACACCTTC. Protein sequence: CSVAAGGGYTF. The rearrangement uses TRBV29-1 and TRBJ1-2; no firm D call. Trimming took off 4 bases at V and 8 bases at J, with 11 bases between the two ends. The CDR3 covers 11 residues. Germline CDR1 and CDR2: SQVTM and ANQGSEA. Full variable domain (missing parts from reference TRBV29-1 and TRBJ1-2): SAVISQKPSRDICQRGTSLTIQCQVDSQVTMMFWYRQQPGQSLTLIATANQGSEATYESGFVIDKFPISRPNLTFSTLTVSNMSPEDSSIYLCSVAAGGGYTFGSGTRLTVV.

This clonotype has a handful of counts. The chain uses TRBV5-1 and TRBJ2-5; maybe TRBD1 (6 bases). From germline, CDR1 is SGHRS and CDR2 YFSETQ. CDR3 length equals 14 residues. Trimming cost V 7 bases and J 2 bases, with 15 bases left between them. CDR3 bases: TGCGCCAGCGGATACGGACAGACGCAAGAGACCCAGTACTTC. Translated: CASGYGQTQETQYF.

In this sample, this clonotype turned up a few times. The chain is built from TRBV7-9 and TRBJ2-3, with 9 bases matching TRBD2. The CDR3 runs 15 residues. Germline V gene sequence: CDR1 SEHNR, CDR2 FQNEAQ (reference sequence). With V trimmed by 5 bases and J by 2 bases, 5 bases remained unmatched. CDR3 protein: CASSPLAGPTDTQYF. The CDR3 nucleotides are TGTGCCAGCAGCCCACTAGCGGGCCCCACAGATACGCAGTATTTT.

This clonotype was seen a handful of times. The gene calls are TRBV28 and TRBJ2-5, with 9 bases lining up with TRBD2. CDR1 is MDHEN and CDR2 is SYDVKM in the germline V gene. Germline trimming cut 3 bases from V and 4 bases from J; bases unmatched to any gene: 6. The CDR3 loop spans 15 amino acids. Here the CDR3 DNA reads TGTGCCAGCAGTTTGCCCGGGACTAGCAGAGAGACCCAGTACTTC. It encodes CASSLPGTSRETQYF.

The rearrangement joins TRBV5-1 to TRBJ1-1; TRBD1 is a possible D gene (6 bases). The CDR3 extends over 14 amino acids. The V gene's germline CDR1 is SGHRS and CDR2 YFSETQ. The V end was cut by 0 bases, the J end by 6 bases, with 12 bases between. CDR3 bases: TGCGCCAGCAGCTTGGCTCCGGGGGGCCCTGAAGCTTTCTTT. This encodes CASSLAPGGPEAFF.

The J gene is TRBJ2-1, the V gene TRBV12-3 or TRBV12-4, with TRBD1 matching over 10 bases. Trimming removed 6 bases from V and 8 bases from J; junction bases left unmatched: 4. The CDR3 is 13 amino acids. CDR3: CASRGQGWDEQFF. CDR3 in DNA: TGTGCCAGCAGGGGACAGGGGTGGGATGAGCAGTTCTTC.

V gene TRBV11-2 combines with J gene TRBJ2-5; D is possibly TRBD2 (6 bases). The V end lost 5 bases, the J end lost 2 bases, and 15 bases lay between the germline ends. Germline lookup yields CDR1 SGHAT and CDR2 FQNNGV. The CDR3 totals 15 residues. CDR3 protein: CASSPGGILQETQYF. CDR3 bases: TGTGCCAGCAGCCCCGGGGGAATCCTTCAAGAGACCCAGTACTTC.

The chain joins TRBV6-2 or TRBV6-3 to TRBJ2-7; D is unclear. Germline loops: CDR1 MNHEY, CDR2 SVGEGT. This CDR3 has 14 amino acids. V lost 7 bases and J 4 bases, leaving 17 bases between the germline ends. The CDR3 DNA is TGTGCCAGCAACCGCGGTAAGGCAGCTTACGAGCAGTACTTC. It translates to CASNRGKAAYEQYF.

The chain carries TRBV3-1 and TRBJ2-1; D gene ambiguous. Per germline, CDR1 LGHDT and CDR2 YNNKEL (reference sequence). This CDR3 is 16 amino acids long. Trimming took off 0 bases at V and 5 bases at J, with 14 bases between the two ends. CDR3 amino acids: CASSQENVGIHNEQFF. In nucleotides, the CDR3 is TGTGCCAGCAGCCAAGAGAACGTTGGGATTCACAATGAGCAGTTCTTC.